What follows is one TCR beta chain and its context. No antigen is known for it. At the deep level, the assay was run. Sequencing used immunoSEQ multiplex PCR; TCRdb keeps in-frame clones, though not all of them. The sample has fewer than 3 million clones; around 93% are singletons. This sample is part of a study of shared clonotypes between healthy human individuals. Whole-study context: Three plates each covered CD4 naive and memory; CD8 naive two, CD8 memory one. Study conclusions and caveats: Larger estimated richness was generally recorded for naive subsets relative to memory subsets.

The study separated CD4+ cells into CD45RA+ naive and CD45RA-negative memory subsets. CDR1 and CDR2 from the germline V gene are SGHAT and FQDESV (reference sequence). Trimming took off 5 bases at V and 7 bases at J, with 11 bases between the two ends. The CDR3 is made up of 12 amino acids. The source of this sequence is a man aged 18 to 35 in good health. Some clones in this sample may be carry-over from other donors' samples. The chain has TRBV11-1 and TRBJ1-2; D gene uncertain. The sequenced sample consisted of naive CD4+ T cells from PBMCs. Subset indicated: CD45RA+ positively selected. The CDR3 loop reads CASSQQQGGYTF. Written as DNA, the CDR3 is TGTGCCAGCAGCCAACAACAAGGTGGCTACACCTTC. The entire variable domain, with the rest obtained from reference TRBV11-1 and TRBJ1-2, is as follows: EAEVAQSPRYKITEKSQAVAFWCDPISGHATLYWYRQILGQGPELLVQFQDESVVDDSQLPKDRFSAERLKGVDSTLKIQPAELGDSAMYLCASSQQQGGYTFGSGTRLTVV.